This entry lists 5 T cell receptor beta chains sequenced from one sample in a study of cytomegalovirus exposure and HLA in healthy donors. Amplification used 60 Vbeta primers and 13 Jbeta primers. Clones were sequenced by immunoSEQ multiplex PCR, and TCRdb holds only the in-frame ones, with some missing. The top ten clones hold 3.8% of a sample with 85,000 to 100,000 clones, nearly 80% of them seen once. Material: PBMCs. The source of these receptors is a woman aged 40 to 50 in good health and CMV-seronegative.

The V call is TRBV5-1, the J call TRBJ2-5; D gene ambiguous. TRBJ2-7 explains the end of the DNA better; the J call may be wrong. Germline V gene lookup returns CDR1 SGHRS and CDR2 YFSETQ. CDR3 length equals 13 residues. This CDR3 reads CASSFEESYEQYF. The CDR3 DNA follows: TGCGCCAGCAGCTTTGAGGAATCCTACGAGCAGTACTTC.

The chain links TRBV2 to TRBJ1-1; D perhaps matches TRBD1 (6 bases). Germline-derived CDR1 and CDR2 are SNHLY and FYNNEI. CDR3 length equals 14 residues. Trimming removed 11 bases from V and 4 bases from J, with 20 bases in between. CDR3 loop: CAGRGAWQSTEAFF. The CDR3 DNA is TGTGCCGGTCGGGGGGCCTGGCAGAGCACTGAAGCTTTCTTT.

The genes are TRBV7-6 and TRBJ1-5; no firm D call. Germline assignment: CDR1 SGHVS and CDR2 FNYEAQ. This CDR3 contains 14 residues. V was cut by 4 bases and J by 0 bases, with 7 bases left in between. In DNA form, the CDR3 reads TGTGCCAGCAGCTCAGGTTATAGCAATCAGCCCCAGCATTTT. Residues: CASSSGYSNQPQHF. Full variable domain (missing parts from reference TRBV7-6 and TRBJ1-5): GAGVSQSPRYKVTKRGQDVALRCDPISGHVSLYWYRQALGQGPEFLTYFNYEAQQDKSGLPNDRFSAERPEGSISTLTIQRTEQRDSAMYRCASSSGYSNQPQHFGDGTRLSIL.

The chain couples TRBV7-8 to TRBJ2-1; maybe TRBD2 (6 bases). The germline gives CDR1 SGHVS, CDR2 FQNEAQ. The ends were cut back, 5 bases at V and 7 bases at J, with 15 bases in the middle. The CDR3 runs to 14 residues. CDR3 DNA: TGTGCCAGCAGCCCCCCGGAGGGGAGAAATGAGCAGTTCTTC. It translates to CASSPPEGRNEQFF. The full variable domain, completed using reference TRBV7-8 and TRBJ2-1, is GAGVSQSPRYKVAKRGQDVALRCDPISGHVSLFWYQQALGQGPEFLTYFQNEAQLDKSGLPSDRFFAERPEGSVSTLKIQRTQQEDSAVYLCASSPPEGRNEQFFGPGTRLTVL.

This clone is a singleton in its sample. The chain uses TRBV4-2 and TRBJ1-5; D gene ambiguous. This CDR3 spans 12 amino acids. The V end was cut by 1 base, the J end by 15 bases, with 13 bases between. Germline CDR1 reads LGHNA; CDR2 reads YNFKEQ. Here the CDR3 DNA reads TGTGCCAGCAGCCAAGGGGTCGGGTACGCGCATTTT. Protein: CASSQGVGYAHF.